Below are 7 T cell receptor beta chains sequenced from a single sample in a study of CD8+ T cells in alopecia areata. In each case, RNA was isolated and then reverse transcribed into cDNA as the sequencing template. Profiled with immunoSEQ multiplex PCR; TCRdb holds only in-frame clones, not every one. The sample includes some 110,000 clones, 35% to 40% of them seen just once. The source material was CD4+ T cells sorted from blood. The receptors were sampled from a human donor with alopecia areata.

This clone was seen only a few times. V gene TRBV6-5 combines with J gene TRBJ2-7, with TRBD1 matching 7 bases. The junction had 7 bases not matched to a gene; V was cut back by 3 bases and J by 5 bases. This CDR3 contains 14 residues. Germline V gives CDR1 MNHEY, CDR2 SVGAGI. CDR3 amino acids: CASSYARGRNEQYF. CDR3 coding DNA: TGTGCCAGCAGTTATGCGAGGGGGCGAAACGAGCAGTACTTC.

The V and J genes are TRBV9 and TRBJ2-7, with D hard to call. This CDR3 is built from 15 residues. Trimming took 3 bases from V and 0 from J, leaving 13 bases between them. CDR1 is SGDLS and CDR2 is YYNGEE in the germline V gene. The DNA for the CDR3 is TGTGCCAGCAGCGCACGTGAAGTGAGCTCCTACGAGCAGTACTTC. This encodes CASSAREVSSYEQYF. The entire variable domain, with the rest obtained from reference TRBV9 and TRBJ2-7, is as follows: DSGVTQTPKHLITATGQRVTLRCSPRSGDLSVYWYQQSLDQGLQFLIQYYNGEERAKGNILERFSAQQFPDLHSELNLSSLELGDSALYFCASSAREVSSYEQYFGPGTRLTVT.

The chain links TRBV29-1 to TRBJ2-1, with D hard to call. Between the trimmed V and J ends, which lost 8 bases and 5 bases, there was a span of 13 bases. The CDR3 totals 12 residues. Germline V lookup: CDR1 SQVTM, CDR2 ANQGSEA. In DNA, the CDR3 is TGCAGCCTACATAATAATAACAATGAGCAGTTCTTC. Protein product: CSLHNNNNEQFF.

This sequence joins TRBV7-2 and TRBJ2-1; TRBD2 is a possible D gene (5 bases). The CDR3 consists of 16 residues. Trimming took 5 bases from V and 3 from J, leaving 17 bases between them. Germline loops: CDR1 SGHTA, CDR2 FQGNSA. CDR3 residues: CASSPRIEGIYNEQFF. The DNA for the CDR3 is TGTGCCAGCAGCCCCCGTATCGAGGGAATCTACAATGAGCAGTTCTTC.

This clone has just a few counts. This chain connects TRBV18 to TRBJ2-2, with D possibly TRBD2 on 5 matching bases. Per germline, CDR1 KGHSH and CDR2 LQKENI. Trimming pared 3 bases from V and 0 bases from J, leaving 17 bases between. The CDR3 is 18 amino acids. The CDR3 nucleotides read TGTGCCAGCTCACCCGACCGACGGGCGGGCCCGAACACCGGGGAGCTGTTTTTT. This gives the protein CASSPDRRAGPNTGELFF.

The rearrangement links TRBV29-1 to TRBJ2-5; 7 bases agree with TRBD2. In germline, CDR1 is SQVTM, CDR2 ANQGSEA. The ends lost 2 bases at V and 0 bases at J; junction bases unmatched: 3. This CDR3 spans 14 amino acids. The CDR3 sequence is CSVEILAHQETQYF. The DNA of the CDR3 is TGCAGCGTTGAAATACTAGCGCACCAAGAGACCCAGTACTTC. Full variable domain (rest looked up from reference TRBV29-1 and TRBJ2-5): SAVISQKPSRDICQRGTSLTIQCQVDSQVTMMFWYRQQPGQSLTLIATANQGSEATYESGFVIDKFPISRPNLTFSTLTVSNMSPEDSSIYLCSVEILAHQETQYFGPGTRLLVL.

The chain carries TRBV7-9 and TRBJ2-5; 8 nucleotides match TRBD1. CDR1 and CDR2 from the germline V gene are SEHNR and FQNEAQ (reference sequence). CDR3 length equals 14 residues. After removal of 6 bases from V and 5 bases from J, the junction contained 8 bases not matched to a gene. The CDR3 loop is CASRPTGAGETQYF. The DNA of the CDR3 is TGTGCCAGCAGACCGACAGGGGCGGGGGAGACCCAGTACTTC.